This T cell receptor beta chain was captured by sequencing in a study of a mutant IDH1 vaccine in newly diagnosed glioma. Study details: Following radiotherapy alone, or alongside temozolomide cycles, vaccination was started after an interval of 4-6 weeks. The treated population exhibited a male proportion of around 62%, a female proportion of about 38%, and a mean age of about 39 years. Study-level findings and limits: Overall, about 92% of patients had vaccine-induced immune responses.

Profiling relied on immunoSEQ multiplex PCR, and the TCRdb table lists in-frame clones only, not all of them. The sample has around 85,000 clones; roughly 85% are singletons. Regarding this clone: Its antigen is undetermined.

Germline CDR1 GTSNPN, CDR2 SVGIG (reference sequence). The CDR3 runs 14 residues. V was pared by 4 bases and J by 5 bases, with 14 bases between. As for time point: week 23, last vaccination. Each dose of the vaccine consisted of 300 ug of mutant IDH1 20-mer peptide, with topical imiquimod. Patients carried new grade 3 or 4 IDH1-mutant astrocytomas lacking nuclear ATRX. The rearrangement uses TRBV30 and TRBJ2-2, with D maybe TRBD2 (6 bases). The sample in question was PBMCs, obtained from a glioma patient whose treatment included an IDH1 peptide vaccine. This clonotype was obtained from a man aged 25 to 40 with glioma. Some clones in this sample may be carry-over from other donors' samples. CDR3 amino acids: CAWNPGGPTGELFF. CDR3 DNA sequence: TGTGCCTGGAACCCCGGAGGGCCAACCGGGGAGCTGTTTTTT.